This is a list of T cell receptor beta chains from one sample in a study of T-cell memory formation after mild COVID-19. Each CDR3 protein gets one entry after TCRdb re-called the 5' RACE reads with MiXCR. The sample consists of about 540,000 distinct CDR3 sequences, roughly 22% of them appearing once. The sequencing sample was made of PBMCs or a T cell subset sorted from them (not recorded which). These receptors all come from an adult woman who had mild COVID-19 (a few samples of this study predate the infection). Cell type and time point are not known. CDR3s include the opening cysteine and the closing phenylalanine or tryptophan. The D gene is left open where the match is weak. The size entry is marked missing in some rows and otherwise reads once, few, many or a size class.

CDR3 DNA: TGCGCCAGCAGCTTATTGGGCCTCACGAGGGAGACCCAGTACTTC
CDR3 protein: CASSLLGLTRETQYF
clone size: NA
J gene: TRBJ2-5
V gene: TRBV5-1
D gene: NA

CDR3 DNA: TGTGCCAGCAGTTACACAGCGGGGGGGAGGGGTGAGCAGTTCTTC
CDR3 protein: CASSYTAGGRGEQFF
clone size: few
J gene: TRBJ2-1
V gene: TRBV6-5
D gene: TRBD2

CDR3 DNA: TGTGCCAGCAGCCCCCAGGGAGGAGCAGGCACTGAAGCTTTCTTT
CDR3 protein: CASSPQGGAGTEAFF
clone size: few
J gene: TRBJ1-1
V gene: TRBV3-1
D gene: NA

CDR3 DNA: TGCGCCAGCAGCCTGAACAGGGGGTCGAGCACTGAAGCTTTCTTT
CDR3 protein: CASSLNRGSSTEAFF
clone size: few
J gene: TRBJ1-1
V gene: TRBV5-1
D gene: TRBD1

CDR3 DNA: TGTGCTAGTGGTTACTCGCGCAGCCACGAGCAGTACTTC
CDR3 protein: CASGYSRSHEQYF
clone size: few
J gene: TRBJ2-7
V gene: TRBV12-5
D gene: NA

CDR3 DNA: TGTGCCAGCCAACCAGGAACTGGGGCCAACGTCCTGACTTTC
CDR3 protein: CASQPGTGANVLTF
clone size: many
J gene: TRBJ2-6
V gene: TRBV10-3
D gene: NA

CDR3 DNA: TGTGCCAGCAGTGGGACTAGCGGGAGTAGGCCCAATGAGCAGTTCTTC
CDR3 protein: CASSGTSGSRPNEQFF
clone size: NA
J gene: TRBJ2-1
V gene: TRBV28
D gene: TRBD2

CDR3 DNA: TGTGCCAGCAGTTCCCAGGGGGTAGGGCAGCCCCAGCATTTT
CDR3 protein: CASSSQGVGQPQHF
clone size: once
J gene: TRBJ1-5
V gene: TRBV6-1
D gene: TRBD1

CDR3 DNA: TGTGCCAGCAGGGAGGGCAGCGGGGGAAACCAAGAGACCCAGTACTTC
CDR3 protein: CASREGSGGNQETQYF
clone size: few
J gene: TRBJ2-5
V gene: TRBV6-5
D gene: TRBD2

CDR3 DNA: TGTGCCAGCAGTAAGAATCGGGACATTCAGTACTTC
CDR3 protein: CASSKNRDIQYF
clone size: NA
J gene: TRBJ2-4
V gene: TRBV11-2
D gene: NA

CDR3 DNA: TGCGCCAGCAGCTTGCCCGGGACAGCCTACAATGAGCAGTTCTTC
CDR3 protein: CASSLPGTAYNEQFF
clone size: few
J gene: TRBJ2-1
V gene: TRBV5-1
D gene: TRBD1

CDR3 DNA: TGTGCCAGCAGTTACTCGGTGGCAGGATCTCTGGAGGCTTTCTTT
CDR3 protein: CASSYSVAGSLEAFF
clone size: few
J gene: TRBJ1-1
V gene: TRBV6-6
D gene: NA

CDR3 DNA: TGTGCCTGGAGTGGGGACAGGGCACAGCCCCAGCATTTT
CDR3 protein: CAWSGDRAQPQHF
clone size: NA
J gene: TRBJ1-5
V gene: TRBV30
D gene: TRBD1

CDR3 DNA: TGTGCCAGCACCCTGACAGGGGGCGGGACCGGGGAGCTGTTTTTT
CDR3 protein: CASTLTGGGTGELFF
clone size: few
J gene: TRBJ2-2
V gene: TRBV12-3/TRBV12-4
D gene: TRBD1

CDR3 DNA: TGTGCCAGCAGCCAGGGACAGGGGGTTTTAATGAACACTGAAGCTTTCTTT
CDR3 protein: CASSQGQGVLMNTEAFF
clone size: NA
J gene: TRBJ1-1
V gene: TRBV5-4
D gene: TRBD1

CDR3 DNA: TGTGCCAGCAGCTTAGTCAAAGGGGGCTACGAGCAGTACTTC
CDR3 protein: CASSLVKGGYEQYF
clone size: NA
J gene: TRBJ2-7
V gene: TRBV11-2
D gene: NA

CDR3 DNA: TGTGCCTCTACTTCCGGGACTAGCGGTACTGAGCAGTTCTTC
CDR3 protein: CASTSGTSGTEQFF
clone size: NA
J gene: TRBJ2-1
V gene: TRBV30
D gene: TRBD2

CDR3 DNA: TGTGCCAGCAGTTTCACAGGGGATCAGCCCCAGCATTTT
CDR3 protein: CASSFTGDQPQHF
clone size: NA
J gene: TRBJ1-5
V gene: TRBV12-3/TRBV12-4
D gene: TRBD1

CDR3 DNA: TGCGCCAGCAGCTTGGTTGTGGGGGGCTATGGCTACACCTTC
CDR3 protein: CASSLVVGGYGYTF
clone size: few
J gene: TRBJ1-2
V gene: TRBV5-1
D gene: NA

CDR3 DNA: TGTGCCGTAGGGGGCCCCCTTACCGCACCCAAGACCGGGGAGCTGTTTTTT
CDR3 protein: CAVGGPLTAPKTGELFF
clone size: NA
J gene: TRBJ2-2
V gene: TRBV12-3/TRBV12-4
D gene: TRBD1

CDR3 DNA: TGCGCCAGCAGCTTGGCAGGGGCTGGTGTGTACACTGAAGCTTTCTTT
CDR3 protein: CASSLAGAGVYTEAFF
clone size: NA
J gene: TRBJ1-1
V gene: TRBV5-1
D gene: NA

CDR3 DNA: TGCGCCAGCAGCTCAACCGGGACTATGAACACTGAAGCTTTCTTT
CDR3 protein: CASSSTGTMNTEAFF
clone size: few
J gene: TRBJ1-1
V gene: TRBV5-1
D gene: NA

CDR3 DNA: TGTGCCAGCAGTGTAACTCTGCCAGATACGCAGTATTTT
CDR3 protein: CASSVTLPDTQYF
clone size: NA
J gene: TRBJ2-3
V gene: TRBV6-2/TRBV6-3
D gene: NA

CDR3 DNA: TGTGCTTTAGGACTAGCGGATAGCACAGATACGCAGTATTTT
CDR3 protein: CALGLADSTDTQYF
clone size: NA
J gene: TRBJ2-3
V gene: TRBV6-2/TRBV6-3
D gene: TRBD2

CDR3 DNA: TGTGCCAGCAGCTTAGATGTTGACAGAACAAGCACAGATACGCAGTATTTT
CDR3 protein: CASSLDVDRTSTDTQYF
clone size: NA
J gene: TRBJ2-3
V gene: TRBV7-9
D gene: NA

CDR3 DNA: TGTGCCAGCAGCCTCGGACTAGAGACAGATACGCAGTATTTT
CDR3 protein: CASSLGLETDTQYF
clone size: NA
J gene: TRBJ2-3
V gene: TRBV7-3
D gene: TRBD2

CDR3 DNA: TGTGCCAGCTCACCCGACAGGGTGGGTTTAACTGAAGCTTTCTTT
CDR3 protein: CASSPDRVGLTEAFF
clone size: NA
J gene: TRBJ1-1
V gene: TRBV18
D gene: TRBD1

CDR3 DNA: TGCAGCGTTTCCACAGGGTTACACGAAGAGACCCAGTACTTC
CDR3 protein: CSVSTGLHEETQYF
clone size: NA
J gene: TRBJ2-5
V gene: TRBV29-1
D gene: NA

CDR3 DNA: TGCAGTGCTATAGACCCCCCGGGCATACCCCCATTC
CDR3 protein: CSAIDPPGIPPF
clone size: few
J gene: TRBJ1-2
V gene: TRBV20-1
D gene: NA

CDR3 DNA: TGTGCCACCAGTGACACCGGGACAGGGGGCTTCGAGACCCAGTACTTC
CDR3 protein: CATSDTGTGGFETQYF
clone size: NA
J gene: TRBJ2-5
V gene: TRBV24-1
D gene: TRBD1

CDR3 DNA: TGCAGCGTTGCTCACAGGGTAGCCGGAAACACCATATATTTT
CDR3 protein: CSVAHRVAGNTIYF
clone size: NA
J gene: TRBJ1-3
V gene: TRBV29-1
D gene: NA

CDR3 DNA: TGCGCCAGCAGCTGGGGGACAGGGGCTGGAAACACCATATATTTT
CDR3 protein: CASSWGTGAGNTIYF
clone size: NA
J gene: TRBJ1-3
V gene: TRBV5-1
D gene: TRBD1

CDR3 DNA: TGTGCCAGCAGCTTGGCGGGGACAGGGGGAATCTATGGCTACACCTTC
CDR3 protein: CASSLAGTGGIYGYTF
clone size: once
J gene: TRBJ1-2
V gene: TRBV11-3
D gene: TRBD1

CDR3 DNA: TGTGCCAGCAACCTACGGGCTAGCGGGGCTTCCTACAATGAGCAGTTCTTC
CDR3 protein: CASNLRASGASYNEQFF
clone size: NA
J gene: TRBJ2-1
V gene: TRBV6-5
D gene: TRBD2

CDR3 DNA: TGCAGTGCTACAGTCGGACAGGGGAAGACCCAGTACTTC
CDR3 protein: CSATVGQGKTQYF
clone size: few
J gene: TRBJ2-5
V gene: TRBV20-1
D gene: TRBD1

CDR3 DNA: TGCAGTGCTAGAGATGTTCCTAGCGGGAGCTCCTACGAGCAGTACTTC
CDR3 protein: CSARDVPSGSSYEQYF
clone size: few
J gene: TRBJ2-7
V gene: TRBV20-1
D gene: TRBD2

CDR3 DNA: TGTGCCAGCAGCGAGGTTCTCGGCTATGGCTACACCTTC
CDR3 protein: CASSEVLGYGYTF
clone size: NA
J gene: TRBJ1-2
V gene: TRBV12-3/TRBV12-4
D gene: NA